This TCR beta chain is drawn from a study of blood T cell repertoires in COVID-19. For the study at large: The United States, Italy and Spain provided the acute and convalescent COVID-19 samples. Sample material is recorded as cDNA or gDNA derived from T cells, B-cell-depleted T cells, or PBMCs.

In the study's own analysis: Reference gene primer amplification yielded estimated nucleated cell counts. The method was immunoSEQ multiplex PCR; TCRdb's version includes in-frame clones alone and lacks a portion of them. The V and J calls and clone size come from that table; D and trimming were worked out from the DNA. The profile shows fewer than 250,000 clones, over 80% of them singletons. Between the trimmed V and J ends, which lost 7 bases and 1 base, there was a span of 8 bases. This CDR3 region has 13 residues. Sequenced material: peripheral blood. This chain connects TRBV12-3 or TRBV12-4 to TRBJ2-1, with D maybe TRBD1 (5 bases). The receptor comes from a woman in her seventies with active or convalescent COVID-19. The CDR3, as DNA: TGTGCCAGCAAAAGGGGATCCTACAATGAGCAGTTCTTC. Its translation: CASKRGSYNEQFF.